This T cell receptor beta chain was retrieved from a study of blood T cell repertoires in COVID-19. Study background: Sites across the United States, Italy and Spain contributed samples from acute and convalescent COVID-19. PBMCs, B-cell-depleted T cells, or T cells provided the cDNA or gDNA that made up the material.

How the authors handled the data: Amplification of reference gene primers provided the estimated nucleated cell counts. Method: immunoSEQ multiplex PCR; TCRdb's copy keeps in-frame clones and lacks some. That table gives V, J and clone size, and the DNA gave D and trimming. The repertoire holds roughly 80,000 clones, with roughly 88% as singletons. Specimen: peripheral blood. This clonotype was sampled from a woman older than 75 with acute or convalescent COVID-19.

CDR3 nucleotide sequence: TGCAGTGCTCCCAGGGGTGGCGGCTACACCTTC. It yields the protein CSAPRGGGYTF. The gene calls are TRBV20-1 and TRBJ1-2; D is perhaps TRBD1 (6 bases). The CDR3 runs to 11 residues. The germline CDR1 and CDR2 sequences are DFQATT and SNEGSKA (reference sequence). The germline V and J ends were trimmed by 5 bases and 8 bases, with 12 bases remaining between them.